The T cell receptor beta chain under discussion was sequenced for a study of blood T cells in healthy people across ages. The authors ran a second PCR of about 6 to 12 cycles using a sample-barcoded 5' primer and a J-beta primer mix. MiXCR was run by TCRdb on the 5' RACE reads, yielding one entry per CDR3 protein. The sample records 1.6 million or so distinct CDR3 sequences, 30% to 40% being singletons. Looked up from germline, CDR1 is MGHRA and CDR2 is YSYEKL. The CDR3 is 16 amino acids. Deletions cut 5 bases from V and 2 bases from J, with 18 bases between. The receptor was derived from a woman in her thirties in good health. The specimen was blood. V usage is TRBV4-1 and J usage is TRBJ2-5; tentatively, D is TRBD2 (5 bases). The chain's CDR3 is CASSTPPAGLQETQYF. DNA of the CDR3: TGCGCCAGCAGCACACCCCCTGCGGGCCTTCAAGAGACCCAGTACTTC.